The TCR beta chain under discussion was sequenced for a study of cytotoxic CD8 clonotypes in ibrutinib-treated CLL. In the study overall: Researchers reported 11 relapsed/refractory and under 16 treatment-naive patients, under 18 of them IGHV unmutated. Study-wide points: Public clonotypes were rare and shrank or held steady on treatment. Pretreatment clonality was elevated relative to age-matched healthy donors and paralleled circulating CD8+ T-cell counts. An increase in clonality occurred at ibrutinib response, followed by a return toward baseline at progression.

On this clone itself: Its antigen is as yet unknown.

Germline CDR1 reads SGHRS; CDR2 reads YFSETQ. Trimming took 7 bases from V and 2 from J, leaving 18 bases between them. This CDR3 is 15 amino acids long. The table came from immunoSEQ multiplex PCR; TCRdb's copy has only in-frame clones and leaves some out. The table includes about 300,000 clones, around 77% detected once. Source: PBMCs, taken at disease progression, from a patient treated with ibrutinib. The chain combines TRBV5-1 with TRBJ2-5; no clear D. The sequence came from a human donor with chronic lymphocytic leukemia. CDR3: CASSATTISQETQYF. The CDR3 nucleotides read TGCGCCAGCTCCGCTACCACGATATCTCAAGAGACCCAGTACTTC.